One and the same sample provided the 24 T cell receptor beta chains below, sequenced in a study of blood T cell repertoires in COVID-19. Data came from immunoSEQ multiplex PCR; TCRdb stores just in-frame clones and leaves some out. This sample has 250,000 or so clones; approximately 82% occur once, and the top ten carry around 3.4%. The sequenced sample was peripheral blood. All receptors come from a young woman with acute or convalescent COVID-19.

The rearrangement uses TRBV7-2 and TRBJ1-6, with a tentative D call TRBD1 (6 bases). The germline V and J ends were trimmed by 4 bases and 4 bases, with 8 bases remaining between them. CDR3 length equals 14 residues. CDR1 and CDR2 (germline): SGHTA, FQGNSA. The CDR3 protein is CASSSQGYNSPLHF. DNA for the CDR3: TGTGCCAGCAGCTCACAGGGTTATAATTCACCCCTCCACTTT.

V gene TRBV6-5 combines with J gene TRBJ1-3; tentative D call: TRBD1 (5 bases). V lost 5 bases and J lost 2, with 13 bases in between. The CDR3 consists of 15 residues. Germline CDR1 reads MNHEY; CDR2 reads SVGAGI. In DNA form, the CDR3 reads TGTGCCAGCAGTCCCAACGGGACTCCTGGAAACACCATATATTTT. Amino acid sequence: CASSPNGTPGNTIYF.

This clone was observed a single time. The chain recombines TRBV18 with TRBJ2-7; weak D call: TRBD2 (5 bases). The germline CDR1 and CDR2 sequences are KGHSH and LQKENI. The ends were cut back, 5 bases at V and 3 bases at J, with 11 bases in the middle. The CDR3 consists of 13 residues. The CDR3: CASSSGFGYEQYF. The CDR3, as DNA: TGTGCCAGCTCAAGCGGTTTCGGCTACGAGCAGTACTTC.

The CDR3 loop is CASSPGGTGGGEQFF. The CDR3 DNA follows: TGTGCCAGCAGCCCCGGGGGGACAGGGGGTGGGGAGCAGTTCTTC. The V gene is TRBV7-2, the J gene TRBJ2-1; TRBD1 agrees at 11 bases. The germline V gene has CDR1 SGHTA and CDR2 FQGNSA. The junction had 10 bases not matched to a gene; V was cut back by 5 bases and J by 10 bases. The CDR3 runs 15 residues.

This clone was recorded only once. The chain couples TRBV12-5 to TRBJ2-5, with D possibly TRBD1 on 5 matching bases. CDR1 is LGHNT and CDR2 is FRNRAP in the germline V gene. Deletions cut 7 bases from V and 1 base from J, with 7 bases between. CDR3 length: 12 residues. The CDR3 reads CASAGFQETQYF. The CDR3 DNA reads TGTGCTAGTGCAGGGTTCCAAGAGACCCAGTACTTC. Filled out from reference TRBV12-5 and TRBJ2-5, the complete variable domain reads DARVTQTPRHKVTEMGQEVTMRCQPILGHNTVFWYRQTMMQGLELLAYFRNRAPLDDSGMPKDRFSAEMPDATLATLKIQPSEPRDSAVYFCASAGFQETQYFGPGTRLLVL.

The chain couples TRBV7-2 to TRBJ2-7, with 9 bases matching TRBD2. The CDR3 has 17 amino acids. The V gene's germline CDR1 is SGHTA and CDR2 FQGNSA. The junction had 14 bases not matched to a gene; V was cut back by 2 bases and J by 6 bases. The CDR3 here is CASSLIGLAWYSGEQYF. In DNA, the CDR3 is TGTGCCAGCAGCTTAATCGGACTAGCGTGGTACTCTGGCGAGCAGTACTTC.

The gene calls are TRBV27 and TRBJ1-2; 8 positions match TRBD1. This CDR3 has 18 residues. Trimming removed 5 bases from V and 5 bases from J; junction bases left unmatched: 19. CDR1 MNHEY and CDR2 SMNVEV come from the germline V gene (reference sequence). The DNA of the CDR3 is TGTGCCAGCAGTATATACCCCGGGACAGGACCCTCTGTGTATGGCTACACCTTC. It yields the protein CASSIYPGTGPSVYGYTF.

CDR3 in DNA: TGTGCCAGCAGCGCTAACCCGACAGGGGTGAGGAGCTCCTACAATGAGCAGTTCTTC. It is translated as CASSANPTGVRSSYNEQFF. V and J are TRBV7-9 and TRBJ2-1, with 8 bases identical to TRBD1. Germline CDR1 and CDR2: SEHNR and FQNEAQ (reference sequence). The CDR3 extends over 19 amino acids. The V and J ends lost 5 bases and 0 bases, in that order; junction bases with no gene match: 15.

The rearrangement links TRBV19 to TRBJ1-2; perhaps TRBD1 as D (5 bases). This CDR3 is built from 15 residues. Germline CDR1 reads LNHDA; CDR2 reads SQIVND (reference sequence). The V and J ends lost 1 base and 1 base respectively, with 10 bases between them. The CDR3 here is CASSIVGAVNYGYTF. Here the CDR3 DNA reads TGTGCCAGTAGTATAGTTGGGGCCGTTAACTATGGCTACACCTTC. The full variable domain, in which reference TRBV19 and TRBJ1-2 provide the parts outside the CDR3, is DGGITQSPKYLFRKEGQNVTLSCEQNLNHDAMYWYRQDPGQGLRLIYYSQIVNDFQKGDIAEGYSVSREKKESFPLTVTSAQKNPTAFYLCASSIVGAVNYGYTFGSGTRLTVV.

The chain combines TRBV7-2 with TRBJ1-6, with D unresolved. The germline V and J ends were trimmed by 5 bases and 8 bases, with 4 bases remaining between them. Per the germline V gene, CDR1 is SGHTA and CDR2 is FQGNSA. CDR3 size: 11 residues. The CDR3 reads CASSAHSPLHF. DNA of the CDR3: TGTGCCAGCAGCGCGCATTCACCCCTCCACTTT.

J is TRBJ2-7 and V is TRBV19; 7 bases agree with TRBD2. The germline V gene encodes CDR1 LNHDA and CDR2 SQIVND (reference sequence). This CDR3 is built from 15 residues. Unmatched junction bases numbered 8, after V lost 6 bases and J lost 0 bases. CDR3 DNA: TGTGCCAGTAGCGAGGGACTACTTACCTCCTACGAGCAGTACTTC. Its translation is CASSEGLLTSYEQYF.

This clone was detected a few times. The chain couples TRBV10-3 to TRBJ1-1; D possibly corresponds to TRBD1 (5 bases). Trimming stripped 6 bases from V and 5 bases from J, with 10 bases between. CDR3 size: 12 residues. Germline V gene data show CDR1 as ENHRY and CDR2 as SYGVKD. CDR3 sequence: CAISPGQTEAFF. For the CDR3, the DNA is TGTGCCATCAGCCCAGGGCAGACTGAAGCTTTCTTT.

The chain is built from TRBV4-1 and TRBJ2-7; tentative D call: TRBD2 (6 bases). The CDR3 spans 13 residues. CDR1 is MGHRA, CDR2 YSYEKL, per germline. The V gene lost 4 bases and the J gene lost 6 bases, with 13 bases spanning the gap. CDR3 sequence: CASSPPGLLEQYF. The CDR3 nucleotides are TGCGCCAGCAGCCCCCCGGGACTTCTCGAGCAGTACTTC.

The CDR3 reads CASSQGGSNQPQHF. The DNA for the CDR3 is TGTGCCAGCAGCCAAGGAGGCAGCAATCAGCCCCAGCATTTT. The J gene is TRBJ1-5, the V gene TRBV3-1 (or the pseudogene TRBV3-2); D call uncertain. V was clipped by 1 base and J by 1 base, with 5 bases between them. Per germline, CDR1 LGHDT and CDR2 YNNKEL (reference sequence). This CDR3 spans 14 amino acids.

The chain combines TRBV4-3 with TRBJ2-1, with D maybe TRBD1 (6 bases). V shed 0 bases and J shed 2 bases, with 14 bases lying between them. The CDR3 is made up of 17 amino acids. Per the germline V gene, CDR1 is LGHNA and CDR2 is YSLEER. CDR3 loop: CASSQDLQGHAYNEQFF. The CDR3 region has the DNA TGCGCCAGCAGCCAAGATCTCCAGGGGCACGCCTACAATGAGCAGTTCTTC.

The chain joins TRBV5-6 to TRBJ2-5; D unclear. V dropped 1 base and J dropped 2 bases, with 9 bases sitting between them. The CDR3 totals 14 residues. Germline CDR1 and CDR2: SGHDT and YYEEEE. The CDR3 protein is CASSLFPRQETQYF. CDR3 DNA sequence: TGTGCCAGCAGCTTGTTTCCCAGGCAAGAGACCCAGTACTTC.

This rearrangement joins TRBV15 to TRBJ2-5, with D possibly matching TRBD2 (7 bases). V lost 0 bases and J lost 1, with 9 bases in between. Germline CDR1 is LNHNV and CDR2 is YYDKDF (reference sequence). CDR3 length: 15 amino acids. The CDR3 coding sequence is TGTGCCACCAGCAGAGATGGGGGGGCCCAAGAGACCCAGTACTTC. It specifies CATSRDGGAQETQYF.

This CDR3 is CASSSIQGGAGYNSPLHF. The CDR3 region has the DNA TGTGCCAGCAGTTCTATTCAAGGGGGCGCGGGCTATAATTCACCCCTCCACTTT. This chain links TRBV28 with TRBJ1-6; 7 bases are a match to TRBD1. Germline CDR1 reads MDHEN; CDR2 reads SYDVKM. V dropped 4 bases and J dropped 3; count of bases not matched to a gene: 12. The CDR3 totals 18 residues.

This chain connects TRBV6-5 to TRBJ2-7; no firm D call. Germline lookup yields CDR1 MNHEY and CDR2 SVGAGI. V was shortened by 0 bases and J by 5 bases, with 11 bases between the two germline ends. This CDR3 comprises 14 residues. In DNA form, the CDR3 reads TGTGCCAGCAGTTACTCGAAAGACTTTGACGAGCAGTACTTC. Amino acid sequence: CASSYSKDFDEQYF.

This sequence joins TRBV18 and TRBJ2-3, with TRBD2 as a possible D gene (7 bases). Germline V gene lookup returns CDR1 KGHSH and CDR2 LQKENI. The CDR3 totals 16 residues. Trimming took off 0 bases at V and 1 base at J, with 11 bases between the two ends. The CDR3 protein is CASSPPRGAGTDTQYF. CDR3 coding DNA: TGTGCCAGCTCACCACCCCGGGGGGCGGGCACAGATACGCAGTATTTT.

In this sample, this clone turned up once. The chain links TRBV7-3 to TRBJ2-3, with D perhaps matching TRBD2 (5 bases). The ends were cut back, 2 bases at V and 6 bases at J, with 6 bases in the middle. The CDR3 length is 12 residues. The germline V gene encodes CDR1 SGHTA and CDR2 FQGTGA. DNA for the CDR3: TGTGCCAGCAGCTTATCGGGGGATACGCAGTATTTT. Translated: CASSLSGDTQYF.

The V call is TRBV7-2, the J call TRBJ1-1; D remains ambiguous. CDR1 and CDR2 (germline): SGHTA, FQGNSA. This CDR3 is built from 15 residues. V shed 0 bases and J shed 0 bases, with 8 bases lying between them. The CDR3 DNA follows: TGTGCCAGCAGCTTAGCTCCGGGGATGAACACTGAAGCTTTCTTT. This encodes CASSLAPGMNTEAFF.

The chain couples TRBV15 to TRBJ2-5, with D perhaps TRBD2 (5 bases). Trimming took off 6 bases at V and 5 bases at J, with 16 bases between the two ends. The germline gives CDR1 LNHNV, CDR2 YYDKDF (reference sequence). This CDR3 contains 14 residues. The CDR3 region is CATSTWGTGETQYF. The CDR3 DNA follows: TGTGCCACCAGTACCTGGGGAACGGGGGAGACCCAGTACTTC.

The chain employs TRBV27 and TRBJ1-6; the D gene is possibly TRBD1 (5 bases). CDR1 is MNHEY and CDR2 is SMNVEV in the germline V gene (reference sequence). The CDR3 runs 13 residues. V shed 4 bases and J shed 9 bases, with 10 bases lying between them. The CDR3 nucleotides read TGTGCCAGCAGTTATCTGGGGGGTTCACCCCTCCACTTT. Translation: CASSYLGGSPLHF.